This T cell receptor (beta chain) comes out of a study of graft-versus-host responses after intestinal transplantation. A note on this clone: Its antigen is not known.

The CDR3 has 16 residues. Germline V lookup: CDR1 SGHKS, CDR2 YYEKEE (reference sequence). V shed 3 bases, J shed 0 bases, and the junction held 9 bases outside the gene matches. The protocol was immunoSEQ multiplex PCR, while the TCRdb copy is restricted to in-frame clones and leaves out a portion. The sample lists about 120,000 clones, 90% seen once, with approximately 0.18% in the top ten. This clonotype was obtained from a human donor who received an intestinal transplant. The genes are TRBV5-5 and TRBJ2-7, with TRBD1 matching over 7 bases. The specimen comprised unstimulated CD4+ T cells sorted from spleen or lymph node cells, sampled before intestinal transplant. The CDR3 loop is CASSSRPGQASYEQYF. DNA for the CDR3: TGTGCCAGCAGCTCGAGGCCCGGACAGGCCTCCTACGAGCAGTACTTC.